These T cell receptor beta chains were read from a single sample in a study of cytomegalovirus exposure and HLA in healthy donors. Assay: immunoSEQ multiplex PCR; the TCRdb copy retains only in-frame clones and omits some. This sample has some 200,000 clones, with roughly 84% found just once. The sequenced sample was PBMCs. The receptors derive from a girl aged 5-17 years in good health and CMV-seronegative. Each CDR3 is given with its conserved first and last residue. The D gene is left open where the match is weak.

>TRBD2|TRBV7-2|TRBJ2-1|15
CASSVTSGVYNEQFF
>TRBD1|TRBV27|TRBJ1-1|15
CAGSSPGQGNTEAFF
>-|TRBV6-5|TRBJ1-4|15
CASSYSAPTNEKLFF
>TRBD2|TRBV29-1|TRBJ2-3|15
CSVPGLAGGPDTQYF
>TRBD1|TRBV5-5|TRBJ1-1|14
CASRWDRLNTEAFF
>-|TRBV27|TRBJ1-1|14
CASSPVRGGEKAFF
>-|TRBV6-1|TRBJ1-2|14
CASRSGGTDNGYTF
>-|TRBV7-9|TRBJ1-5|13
CASSTGVLQPQHF
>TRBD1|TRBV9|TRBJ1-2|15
CASSVGGGQGRGYTF
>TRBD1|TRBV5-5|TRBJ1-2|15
CASSTGQGLDWGYTF
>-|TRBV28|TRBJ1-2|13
CASSLQGNYGYTF
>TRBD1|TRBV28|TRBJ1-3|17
CASSPYPGGVKGNTIYF
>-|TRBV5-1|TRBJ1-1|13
CASSGGHERAAFF
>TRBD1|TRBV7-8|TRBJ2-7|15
CASSPGQGPSYEQYF
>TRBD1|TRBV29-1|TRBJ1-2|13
CSARQGQSYGYTF
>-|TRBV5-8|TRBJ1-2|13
CASSLGSARGYTF
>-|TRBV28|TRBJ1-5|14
CASSPRDTPEPQHF
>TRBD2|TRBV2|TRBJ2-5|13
CAGTPGGVGTQYF
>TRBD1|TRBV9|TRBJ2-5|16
CASSYTTGISGETQYF
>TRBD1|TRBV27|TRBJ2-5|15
CASSKPDRGQETQYF
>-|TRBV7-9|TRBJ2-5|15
CASRLTGGHGETQYF
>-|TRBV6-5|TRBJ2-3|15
CASSSTRRRTDTQYF
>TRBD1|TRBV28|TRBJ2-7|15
CASRTGEGQGARQYF
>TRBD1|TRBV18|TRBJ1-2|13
CASSPTGNYGYTF